Listed below are T cell receptor beta chains from one sample, sequenced in a study of cytomegalovirus exposure and HLA in healthy donors. Only in-frame clones appear in the TCRdb table, and some are missing; sequencing was by immunoSEQ multiplex PCR. The sample contains around 150,000 clones, 76% of which appear only once. The sequencing sample was made of PBMCs. The receptor set was obtained from a female donor in good health and CMV-seropositive. Both conserved end residues are part of each CDR3. Each record gives: J gene, clone size, D gene, V gene, CDR3 protein, CDR3 DNA. D genes are given only for firm matches. Only some rows state a clone size, as once, few, many or a class for expanded clones.

J gene: TRBJ2-1; clone size: .; D gene: TRBD2; V gene: TRBV10-1; CDR3 protein: CASSDSRAGGPRFQFF; CDR3 DNA: TGCGCCAGCAGTGATAGTCGAGCGGGGGGGCCAAGGTTCCAGTTCTTC
J gene: TRBJ2-3; clone size: .; D gene: .; V gene: TRBV2; CDR3 protein: CATKARGTDTQYF; CDR3 DNA: TGTGCCACCAAAGCACGGGGCACAGATACGCAGTATTTT
J gene: TRBJ2-7; clone size: .; D gene: TRBD2; V gene: TRBV4-1; CDR3 protein: CASSHLLAGVDEQYF; CDR3 DNA: TGCGCCAGCAGCCACCTACTAGCGGGAGTTGACGAGCAGTACTTC
J gene: TRBJ2-3; clone size: .; D gene: .; V gene: TRBV11-2; CDR3 protein: CASSRQYTDTQYF; CDR3 DNA: TGTGCCAGCAGCAGACAGTACACCGATACGCAGTATTTT
J gene: TRBJ2-7; clone size: .; D gene: TRBD1; V gene: TRBV13; CDR3 protein: CASSPRDSYEQYF; CDR3 DNA: TGTGCCAGCAGCCCACGGGACAGCTACGAGCAGTACTTC
J gene: TRBJ2-5; clone size: .; D gene: .; V gene: TRBV6-1; CDR3 protein: CASSVLSQETQYF; CDR3 DNA: TGTGCCAGCAGTGTCTTGTCTCAAGAGACCCAGTACTTC
J gene: TRBJ2-3; clone size: .; D gene: TRBD2; V gene: TRBV6-5; CDR3 protein: CASRLAGGPKDTQYF; CDR3 DNA: TGTGCCAGCAGACTAGCGGGAGGGCCTAAAGATACGCAGTATTTT
J gene: TRBJ2-1; clone size: once; D gene: TRBD2; V gene: TRBV25-1; CDR3 protein: CASSRPGGLAGVNEQFF; CDR3 DNA: TGTGCCAGCAGTCGTCCGGGGGGCCTAGCGGGAGTCAATGAGCAGTTCTTC
J gene: TRBJ1-5; clone size: .; D gene: TRBD1; V gene: TRBV19; CDR3 protein: CASSDRGHQPQHF; CDR3 DNA: TGTGCCAGTAGTGACAGGGGGCATCAGCCCCAGCATTTT
J gene: TRBJ2-7; clone size: .; D gene: .; V gene: TRBV30; CDR3 protein: CAWISNSYEQYF; CDR3 DNA: TGTGCCTGGATTAGCAACTCCTACGAGCAGTACTTC